The 23 T cell receptor beta chains listed next were all sequenced from one sample in a study of shared clonotypes between healthy human individuals. Assay: immunoSEQ multiplex PCR; the TCRdb copy retains only in-frame clones and omits some. This sample carries around 940,000 clones, 76% of them seen once, and the ten largest clones take approximately 1.5%. The sequenced material came from memory CD4+ T cells sorted from blood. Subset indicated: CD45RA-negative fraction. These receptors all come from a young man in good health.

This chain joins TRBV30 and TRBJ2-7, with D possibly matching TRBD2 (5 bases). The CDR3 totals 14 residues. The V gene lost 4 bases and the J gene lost 4 bases, with 17 bases spanning the gap. Germline V gives CDR1 GTSNPN, CDR2 SVGIG (reference sequence). CDR3: CAWNKPGGRYEQYF. CDR3 in DNA: TGTGCCTGGAATAAACCCGGTGGGAGATACGAGCAGTACTTC. The full variable domain, completed using reference TRBV30 and TRBJ2-7, is SQTIHQWPATLVQPVGSPLSLECTVEGTSNPNLYWYRQAAGRGLQLLFYSVGIGQISSEVPQNLSASRPQDRQFILSSKKLLLSDSGFYLCAWNKPGGRYEQYFGPGTRLTVT.

The V call is TRBV6-5, the J call TRBJ1-2, with 8 positions matching TRBD1. The J segment lost 8 bases and the V segment lost 0 bases, leaving 8 bases of the junction unmatched. The CDR3 has 15 amino acids. The germline V gene has CDR1 MNHEY and CDR2 SVGAGI. The CDR3 DNA is TGTGCCAGCAGTTACTCGGGTGTAGGGACAGGCGGCTACACCTTC. It translates to CASSYSGVGTGGYTF.

J is TRBJ2-5 and V is TRBV28; tentatively, D is TRBD1 (6 bases). Trimming shortened V by 5 bases and J by 4 bases, and 17 bases separated the two germline ends. The CDR3 is made up of 15 amino acids. Germline V gene data show CDR1 as MDHEN and CDR2 as SYDVKM. CDR3 protein: CASSLAGTLSETQYF. The CDR3 DNA is TGTGCCAGCAGTCTCGCCGGGACACTTTCAGAGACCCAGTACTTC.

CDR3 residues: CASSPGAPIAKNIQYF. In DNA, the CDR3 is TGTGCCAGCAGCCCTGGGGCCCCGATAGCCAAAAACATTCAGTACTTC. The V and J genes are TRBV7-9 and TRBJ2-4; TRBD1 is a possible D gene (5 bases). Germline values: CDR1 SEHNR, CDR2 FQNEAQ (reference sequence). V was clipped by 5 bases and J by 0 bases, with 14 bases between them. This CDR3 contains 16 residues. The whole variable domain, filled in from reference TRBV7-9 and TRBJ2-4, reads DTGVSQNPRHKITKRGQNVTFRCDPISEHNRLYWYRQTLGQGPEFLTYFQNEAQLEKSRLLSDRFSAERPKGSFSTLEIQRTEQGDSAMYLCASSPGAPIAKNIQYFGAGTRLSVL.

The chain links TRBV7-6 to TRBJ2-5; possibly TRBD2 for D (5 bases). V was clipped by 5 bases and J by 6 bases, with 22 bases between them. The CDR3 runs to 16 residues. Germline CDR1 and CDR2: SGHVS and FNYEAQ. CDR3 amino acids: CASSPASTSTGKTQYF. CDR3 sequence (DNA): TGTGCCAGCAGCCCCGCGTCCACCTCCACCGGGAAGACCCAGTACTTC.

The gene calls are TRBV27 and TRBJ2-3; 7 bases align to TRBD2. This CDR3 contains 16 residues. Per the germline V gene, CDR1 is MNHEY and CDR2 is SMNVEV (reference sequence). J gave up 0 bases and V 5 bases, and 8 bases lay outside the gene matches. The CDR3 DNA sequence: TGTGCCAGCAGTACTGGGACTAACCCTAGCACAGATACGCAGTATTTT. As protein: CASSTGTNPSTDTQYF.

The rearrangement uses TRBV7-9 and TRBJ2-7; 9 nucleotides agree with TRBD1. Germline values: CDR1 SEHNR, CDR2 FQNEAQ (reference sequence). The CDR3 has 16 amino acids. J lost 7 bases, V lost 5 bases, and 15 bases had no gene match. As DNA, the CDR3 is TGTGCCAGCAGCCGAAGGAGGACAGGGGACCTACGTGAGCAGTACTTC. This translates into CASSRRRTGDLREQYF.

Notes on this clone: At the DNA level, this CDR3 is encoded by other sequences in the same sample as well. This chain connects TRBV5-6 to TRBJ1-2, with 9 bases identical to TRBD1. V dropped 2 bases and J dropped 4; count of bases not matched to a gene: 6. The CDR3 runs to 15 residues. Germline assignment: CDR1 SGHDT and CDR2 YYEEEE. The CDR3 here is CASSLPGQGGYGYTF. The CDR3 DNA sequence: TGTGCCAGCAGCTTACCGGGACAGGGCGGCTATGGCTACACCTTC.

This sequence joins TRBV28 and TRBJ1-2, with no clear D. The V and J ends lost 3 bases and 8 bases respectively, with 13 bases between them. The CDR3 is made up of 13 amino acids. The V gene's germline CDR1 is MDHEN and CDR2 SYDVKM. The CDR3 protein is CASSFRQPPGYTF. The CDR3 coding sequence is TGTGCCAGCAGTTTTCGGCAACCGCCAGGCTACACCTTC.

The CDR3 sequence is CASSSFNEKLFF. Here the CDR3 DNA reads TGTGCCAGCAGCTCGTTCAATGAAAAACTGTTTTTT. The V call is TRBV11-2, the J call TRBJ1-4; no clear D gene. Germline CDR1 reads SGHAT; CDR2 reads FQNNGV. This CDR3 contains 12 residues. Trimming took off 4 bases at V and 5 bases at J, with 5 bases between the two ends.

CDR3 DNA sequence: TGTGCCATCAGTGAGAGGGACATGAACACTGAAGCTTTCTTT. Amino acids: CAISERDMNTEAFF. The chain carries TRBV10-3 and TRBJ1-1; tentatively, D is TRBD1 (6 bases). Trimming left V 2 bases short and J 0 bases short, with 7 bases between. The CDR3 totals 14 residues. Per germline, CDR1 ENHRY and CDR2 SYGVKD.

The chain employs TRBV7-9 and TRBJ1-1; tentatively, D is TRBD1 (5 bases). CDR1 and CDR2 (germline): SEHNR, FQNEAQ (reference sequence). This CDR3 region has 13 residues. Trimming stripped 5 bases from V and 4 bases from J, with 11 bases between. The CDR3 sequence is CASSPRVGTEAFF. The CDR3 DNA follows: TGTGCCAGCAGCCCCAGGGTAGGCACTGAAGCTTTCTTT.

V usage is TRBV19 and J usage is TRBJ1-2; D ambiguous. Germline V CDR1 and CDR2: LNHDA, SQIVND (reference sequence). Between the trimmed V and J ends, which lost 11 bases and 3 bases, there was a span of 19 bases. The CDR3 is made up of 14 amino acids. This CDR3 reads CAFKELAGDYGYTF. CDR3 in DNA: TGTGCCTTTAAGGAGCTTGCGGGCGACTATGGCTACACCTTC.

This chain connects TRBV6-4 to TRBJ2-7, with 9 bases aligning to TRBD2. J was trimmed by 2 bases and V by 4 bases; bases with no gene match: 3. CDR3 length equals 14 residues. The V gene's germline CDR1 is MRHNA and CDR2 SNTAGT. CDR3 sequence reads: CASSGLAETYEQYF. The CDR3 DNA is TGTGCCAGCAGTGGACTAGCGGAAACCTACGAGCAGTACTTC.

This clone was counted only a few times. The CDR3 DNA sequence: TGTGCCAGCAGCCAAGGGAGCGGGGACTCCTACGAGCAGTACTTC. This sequence encodes CASSQGSGDSYEQYF. The gene calls are TRBV4-2 and TRBJ2-7; TRBD2 agrees at 7 bases. CDR3 length equals 15 residues. Germline lookup yields CDR1 LGHNA and CDR2 YNFKEQ. The V and J ends lost 1 base and 0 bases, in that order; junction bases with no gene match: 3.

V and J are TRBV7-2 and TRBJ2-1; the D gene could be TRBD1 or TRBD2 (6 bases each). The CDR3 covers 15 residues. Trimming removed 3 bases at V and 9 bases at J, with 18 bases between. The germline V gene has CDR1 SGHTA and CDR2 FQGNSA. The CDR3 spells CASSLNGGSLGEQFF. For the CDR3, the DNA is TGTGCCAGCAGCTTGAACGGGGGCAGCCTGGGTGAGCAGTTCTTC.

This clone was counted between two and nine times. The rearrangement joins TRBV2 to TRBJ1-4; D possibly corresponds to TRBD1 (5 bases). This CDR3 is built from 13 residues. Trimming pared 4 bases from V and 12 bases from J, leaving 15 bases between. Germline-derived CDR1 and CDR2 are SNHLY and FYNNEI. CDR3 protein: CASSVRDQAQLFF. The CDR3 DNA reads as TGTGCCAGCAGTGTCAGGGATCAGGCCCAACTGTTTTTT.

The V and J genes are TRBV5-1 and TRBJ1-1; possibly TRBD1 for D (6 bases). Germline lookup yields CDR1 SGHRS and CDR2 YFSETQ. The CDR3 spans 15 residues. V was shortened by 4 bases and J by 0 bases, with 13 bases between the two germline ends. DNA of the CDR3: TGCGCCAGCAGCCCAGAGGGGGGGCTGAACACTGAAGCTTTCTTT. Translating gives CASSPEGGLNTEAFF. Full variable domain (missing parts from reference TRBV5-1 and TRBJ1-1): KAGVTQTPRYLIKTRGQQVTLSCSPISGHRSVSWYQQTPGQGLQFLFEYFSETQRNKGNFPGRFSGRQFSNSRSEMNVSTLELGDSALYLCASSPEGGLNTEAFFGQGTRLTVV.

The chain joins TRBV2 to TRBJ1-5; TRBD1 agrees at 8 bases. The V segment lost 4 bases and the J segment 0 bases; nucleotides outside the gene matches: 5. The germline V gene has CDR1 SNHLY and CDR2 FYNNEI. This CDR3 spans 16 amino acids. The CDR3 sequence is CASSGDRPYSNQPQHF. In DNA, the CDR3 is TGTGCCAGCAGTGGGGACAGGCCTTATAGCAATCAGCCCCAGCATTTT.

This clone appeared many times. In DNA, the CDR3 is TGTGCCAGCAGTCCCGGCGGGCAGGGGGATGGCTACACCTTC. As protein: CASSPGGQGDGYTF. V is TRBV28 and J is TRBJ1-2; the match to TRBD1 covers 7 bases. From germline, CDR1 is MDHEN and CDR2 SYDVKM. This CDR3 contains 14 residues. V trimming: 5 bases; J trimming: 6 bases; junction bases outside the gene matches: 9.

Only a few counts were recorded for this clone. This rearrangement joins TRBV5-4 to TRBJ2-5; D possibly corresponds to TRBD1 (6 bases). With 3 bases removed from V and 0 bases from J, the gap between germline ends came to 15 bases. Germline V CDR1 and CDR2: SGHNT, YYREEE (reference sequence). The CDR3 contains 16 residues. The CDR3 sequence: CASSSRQGPNQETQYF. The CDR3 nucleotides read TGTGCCAGCAGCTCCCGGCAGGGGCCTAACCAAGAGACCCAGTACTTC.

The chain employs TRBV5-1 and TRBJ2-5, with D unresolved. Germline V gene data show CDR1 as SGHRS and CDR2 as YFSETQ. V lost 3 bases, J lost 1 base, and 10 bases lay in between. CDR3 length equals 14 residues. The CDR3 DNA reads as TGCGCCAGCAGCTCCTCTATGGTCCAAGAGACCCAGTACTTC. Translating it yields CASSSSMVQETQYF. Combining the CDR3 with reference TRBV5-1 and TRBJ2-5 gives the whole variable domain KAGVTQTPRYLIKTRGQQVTLSCSPISGHRSVSWYQQTPGQGLQFLFEYFSETQRNKGNFPGRFSGRQFSNSRSEMNVSTLELGDSALYLCASSSSMVQETQYFGPGTRLLVL.

The V gene is TRBV4-3, the J gene TRBJ2-7; 11 bases are a match to TRBD2. CDR1 and CDR2 (germline): LGHNA, YSLEER. The CDR3 covers 17 residues. Trimming took 0 bases from V and 4 from J; bases not matched to a gene: 8. The CDR3 loop reads CASSQDQLAGAAYEQYF. The CDR3 DNA is TGCGCCAGCAGCCAAGACCAACTAGCGGGAGCGGCGTACGAGCAGTACTTC.